The present T cell receptor (beta chain) was sequenced within a study of siplizumab effects on memory and regulatory T cells. As concerns this clone: The target antigen is unknown.

Naive, memory, effector memory and TEMRA subsets, all unstimulated, were sequenced in three donor pairs. The CDR3 runs 15 residues. The germline CDR1 and CDR2 sequences are WSHSY and SAAADI. Trimming shortened V by 6 bases and J by 4 bases, and 16 bases separated the two germline ends. Findings and limits, study-wide: Proliferating siplizumab-cultured Tregs lacked confirmed suppressive function. A major contribution to the alloresponse seemed to be made by naive T cells, which seemed more diverse than memory cells.

Assay used: immunoSEQ multiplex PCR; TCRdb lists only in-frame clones, some missing. The data contain 40,000 to 45,000 clones, roughly 90% of them singletons. The sample consisted of naive CD4+ T cells sorted from blood. The chain combines TRBV10-2 with TRBJ1-3; D may be TRBD1 (5 bases). This TCR was recovered from a human donor in good health. CDR3 sequence (DNA): TGCGCCAGCAGCAGTCCGGTGGGGGTCGGAAACACCATATATTTT. Protein sequence: CASSSPVGVGNTIYF.